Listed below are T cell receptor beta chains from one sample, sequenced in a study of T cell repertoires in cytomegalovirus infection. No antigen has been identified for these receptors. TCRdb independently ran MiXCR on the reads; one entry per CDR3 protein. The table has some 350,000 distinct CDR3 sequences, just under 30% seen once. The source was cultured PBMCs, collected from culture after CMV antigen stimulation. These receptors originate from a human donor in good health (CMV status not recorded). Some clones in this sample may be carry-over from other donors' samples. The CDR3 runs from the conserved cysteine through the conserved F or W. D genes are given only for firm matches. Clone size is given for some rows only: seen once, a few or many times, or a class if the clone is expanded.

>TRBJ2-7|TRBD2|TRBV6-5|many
CASSYSAGGPYEQYF
TGTGCCAGCAGTTACTCGGCGGGAGGGCCGTACGAGCAGTACTTC
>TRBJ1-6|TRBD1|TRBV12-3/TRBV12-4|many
CASSPGQGGSPLHF
TGTGCCAGCAGTCCAGGACAGGGCGGTTCACCCCTCCACTTT
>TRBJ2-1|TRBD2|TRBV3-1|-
CASSQGTSGNNEQFF
TGTGCCAGCAGCCAAGGTACTAGCGGTAACAATGAGCAGTTCTTC
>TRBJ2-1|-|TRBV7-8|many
CASSPRRGSYNEQFF
TGTGCCAGCAGCCCCAGACGGGGCTCCTACAATGAGCAGTTCTTC
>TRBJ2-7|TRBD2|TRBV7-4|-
CASSLGSGGLKYEQYF
TGTGCCAGCAGCTTGGGCAGCGGGGGGCTAAAATACGAGCAGTACTTC
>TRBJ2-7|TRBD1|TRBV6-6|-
CASEGDRANEQYF
TGTGCCAGTGAGGGGGACAGGGCCAACGAGCAGTACTTC
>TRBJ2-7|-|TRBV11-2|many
CASSSWGPLGDEQYF
TGTGCCAGCAGCTCATGGGGACCTTTAGGGGACGAGCAGTACTTC
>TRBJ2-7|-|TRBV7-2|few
CASSLAGAGPYEQYF
TGTGCCAGCAGCTTAGCGGGAGCAGGGCCCTACGAGCAGTACTTC
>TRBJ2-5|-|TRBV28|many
CASTVGGNQETQYF
TGTGCCAGCACCGTTGGCGGGAATCAAGAGACCCAGTACTTC
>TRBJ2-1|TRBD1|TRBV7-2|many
CASSPLDQGAYNEQFF
TGTGCCAGCAGCCCCCTGGACCAGGGGGCTTACAATGAGCAGTTCTTC
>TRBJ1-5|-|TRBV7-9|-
CASSLEMGGMGNQPQHF
TGTGCCAGCAGCTTAGAAATGGGGGGTATGGGCAATCAGCCCCAGCATTTT
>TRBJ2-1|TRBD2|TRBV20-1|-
CSASTGTSGYNEQFF
TGCAGTGCTAGTACCGGGACTAGCGGTTACAATGAGCAGTTCTTC
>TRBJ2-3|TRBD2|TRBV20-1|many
CSAETSGSTDTQYF
TGCAGTGCCGAAACTAGCGGGAGTACAGATACGCAGTATTTT